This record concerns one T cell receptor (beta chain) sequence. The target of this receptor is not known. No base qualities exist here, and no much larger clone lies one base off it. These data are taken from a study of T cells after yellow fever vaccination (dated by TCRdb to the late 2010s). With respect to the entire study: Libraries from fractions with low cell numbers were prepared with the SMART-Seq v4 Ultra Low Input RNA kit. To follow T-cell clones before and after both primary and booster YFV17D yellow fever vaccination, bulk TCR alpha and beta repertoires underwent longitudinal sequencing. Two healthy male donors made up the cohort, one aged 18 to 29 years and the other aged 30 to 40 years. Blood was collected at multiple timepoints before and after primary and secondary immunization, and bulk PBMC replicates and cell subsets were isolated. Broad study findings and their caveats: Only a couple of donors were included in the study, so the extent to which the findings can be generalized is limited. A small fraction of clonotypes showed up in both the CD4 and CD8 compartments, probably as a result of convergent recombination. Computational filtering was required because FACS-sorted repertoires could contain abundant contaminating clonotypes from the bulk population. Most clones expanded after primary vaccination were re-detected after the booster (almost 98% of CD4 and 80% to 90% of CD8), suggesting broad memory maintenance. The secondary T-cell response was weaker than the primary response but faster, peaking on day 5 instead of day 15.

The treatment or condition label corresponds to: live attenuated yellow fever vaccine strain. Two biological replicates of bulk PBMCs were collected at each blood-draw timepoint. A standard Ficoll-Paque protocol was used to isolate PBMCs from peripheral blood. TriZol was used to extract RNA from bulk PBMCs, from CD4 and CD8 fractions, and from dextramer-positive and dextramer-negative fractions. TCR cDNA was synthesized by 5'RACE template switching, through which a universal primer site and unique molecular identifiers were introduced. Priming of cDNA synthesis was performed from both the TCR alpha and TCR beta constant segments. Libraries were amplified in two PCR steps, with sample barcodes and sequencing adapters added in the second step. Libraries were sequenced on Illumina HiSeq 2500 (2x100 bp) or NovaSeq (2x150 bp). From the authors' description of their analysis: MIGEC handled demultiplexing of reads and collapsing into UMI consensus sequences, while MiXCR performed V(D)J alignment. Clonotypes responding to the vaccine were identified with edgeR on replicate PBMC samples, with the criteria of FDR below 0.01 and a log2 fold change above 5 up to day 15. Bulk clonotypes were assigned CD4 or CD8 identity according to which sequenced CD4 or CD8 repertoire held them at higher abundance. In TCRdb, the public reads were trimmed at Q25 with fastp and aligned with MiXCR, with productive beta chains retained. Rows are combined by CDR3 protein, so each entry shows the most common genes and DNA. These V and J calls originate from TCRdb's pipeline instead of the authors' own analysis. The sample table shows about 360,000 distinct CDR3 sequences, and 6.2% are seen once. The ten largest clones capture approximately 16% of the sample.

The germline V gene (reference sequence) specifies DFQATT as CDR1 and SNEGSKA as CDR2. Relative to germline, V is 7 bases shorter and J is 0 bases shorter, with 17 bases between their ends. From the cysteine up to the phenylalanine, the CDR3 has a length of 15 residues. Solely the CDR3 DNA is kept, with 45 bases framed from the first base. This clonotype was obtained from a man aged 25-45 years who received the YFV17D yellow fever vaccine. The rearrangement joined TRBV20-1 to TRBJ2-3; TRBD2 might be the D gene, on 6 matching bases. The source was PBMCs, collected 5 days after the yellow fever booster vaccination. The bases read TGCAGTGTAGGCAAGGGAGGAACTAGCACAGATACGCAGTATTTT. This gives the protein CSVGKGGTSTDTQYF.